What follows are 2 T cell receptor beta chains derived from one specimen sequenced in a study of cytotoxic CD8 clonotypes in ibrutinib-treated CLL. Assay used: immunoSEQ multiplex PCR; TCRdb lists only in-frame clones, some missing. The table lists 250,000 to 350,000 clones, 65% to 85% of them singletons. The sequenced sample was PBMCs, obtained at disease progression, from a patient treated with ibrutinib. The source of these receptors is a human donor with chronic lymphocytic leukemia.

The chain has TRBV28 and TRBJ2-7, with 7 bases fitting TRBD2. CDR1 MDHEN and CDR2 SYDVKM come from the germline V gene. The CDR3 covers 14 residues. The V and J ends lost 7 bases and 2 bases, in that order; junction bases with no gene match: 8. The CDR3 sequence is CASTESGNTYEQYF. CDR3 bases: TGTGCCAGCACCGAAAGCGGGAACACCTACGAGCAGTACTTC.

The chain has TRBV7-9 and TRBJ2-5; 7 nucleotides agree with TRBD2. There are 14 residues in the CDR3. Germline loops: CDR1 SEHNR, CDR2 FQNEAQ (reference sequence). V was pared by 5 bases and J by 3 bases, with 6 bases of the junction left unmatched. In nucleotides, the CDR3 is TGTGCCAGCAGCCCGTGGGGGGGAGAAGAGACCCAGTACTTC. It codes for CASSPWGGEETQYF.